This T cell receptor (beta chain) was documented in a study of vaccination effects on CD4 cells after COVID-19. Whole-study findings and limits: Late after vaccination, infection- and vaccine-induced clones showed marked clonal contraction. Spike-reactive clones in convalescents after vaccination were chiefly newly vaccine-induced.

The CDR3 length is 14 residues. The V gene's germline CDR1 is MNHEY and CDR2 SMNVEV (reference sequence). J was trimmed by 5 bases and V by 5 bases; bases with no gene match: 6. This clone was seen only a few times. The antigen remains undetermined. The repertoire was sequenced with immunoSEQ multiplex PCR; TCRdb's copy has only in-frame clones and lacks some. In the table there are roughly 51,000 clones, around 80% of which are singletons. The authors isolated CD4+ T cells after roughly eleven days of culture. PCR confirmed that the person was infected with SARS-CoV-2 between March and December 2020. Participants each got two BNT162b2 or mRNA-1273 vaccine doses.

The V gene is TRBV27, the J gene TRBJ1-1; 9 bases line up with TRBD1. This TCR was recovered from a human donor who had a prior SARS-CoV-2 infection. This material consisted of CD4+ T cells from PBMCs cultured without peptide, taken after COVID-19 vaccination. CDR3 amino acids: CASSPWDRVTEAFF. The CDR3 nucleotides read TGTGCCAGCAGTCCGTGGGACAGGGTTACTGAAGCTTTCTTT.